This TCR beta chain is drawn from a study of metastatic and nonmetastatic thyroid tumors. Thyroid surgery took place with no prior treatment in any patient. Via MiXCR, TCRdb re-called the PCR reads. Of 18,000 or so clones in the sample, less than 35% are singletons; the top ten hold about 13%. V was trimmed by 5 bases and J by 8 bases, leaving 12 bases between them. CDR3 length: 13 amino acids. Germline lookup yields CDR1 MRHNA and CDR2 SNTAGT. The receptor comes from a female donor with papillary thyroid cancer or a benign thyroid nodule (not recorded which). Some clones in this sample may be carry-over from other donors' samples. The gene calls are TRBV6-4 and TRBJ1-4; D not resolved. Sample: tumor tissue. CDR3 DNA sequence: TGTGCCAGCAGTTACCGGGGATCCGAAAAACTGTTTTTT. It codes for CASSYRGSEKLFF.